The clone carrying this T cell receptor (beta chain) came up once. Germline CDR1 reads KGHSH; CDR2 reads LQKENI. After removal of 3 bases from V and 5 bases from J, the junction contained 2 bases not matched to a gene. The CDR3 runs to 14 residues. This entry belongs to a study of blood T cell repertoires in COVID-19. Measured with immunoSEQ multiplex PCR; TCRdb has only the in-frame clones, and not every one. The sample carries just over 300,000 clones, about 90% recorded once. This sequence originates from a man aged 18-30 years with active or convalescent COVID-19. This rearrangement joins TRBV18 to TRBJ2-5, with TRBD1 matching over 11 bases. The sample taken for sequencing was peripheral blood. The CDR3 DNA is TGTGCCAGCTCACCGGACAGGGGGCATGAGACCCAGTACTTC. Amino acids: CASSPDRGHETQYF.